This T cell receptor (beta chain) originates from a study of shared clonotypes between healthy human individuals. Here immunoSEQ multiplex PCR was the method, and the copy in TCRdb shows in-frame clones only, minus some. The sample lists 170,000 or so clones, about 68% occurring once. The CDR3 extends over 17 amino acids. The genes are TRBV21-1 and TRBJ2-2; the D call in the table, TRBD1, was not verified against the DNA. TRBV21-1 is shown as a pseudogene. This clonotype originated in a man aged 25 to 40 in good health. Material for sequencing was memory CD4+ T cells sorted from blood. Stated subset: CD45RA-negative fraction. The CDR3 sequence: CASSKGCQGRNTGELFF. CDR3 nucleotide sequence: TGTGCCAGCAGCAAAGGATGCCAGGGAAGGAACACCGGGGAGCTGTTTTTT.